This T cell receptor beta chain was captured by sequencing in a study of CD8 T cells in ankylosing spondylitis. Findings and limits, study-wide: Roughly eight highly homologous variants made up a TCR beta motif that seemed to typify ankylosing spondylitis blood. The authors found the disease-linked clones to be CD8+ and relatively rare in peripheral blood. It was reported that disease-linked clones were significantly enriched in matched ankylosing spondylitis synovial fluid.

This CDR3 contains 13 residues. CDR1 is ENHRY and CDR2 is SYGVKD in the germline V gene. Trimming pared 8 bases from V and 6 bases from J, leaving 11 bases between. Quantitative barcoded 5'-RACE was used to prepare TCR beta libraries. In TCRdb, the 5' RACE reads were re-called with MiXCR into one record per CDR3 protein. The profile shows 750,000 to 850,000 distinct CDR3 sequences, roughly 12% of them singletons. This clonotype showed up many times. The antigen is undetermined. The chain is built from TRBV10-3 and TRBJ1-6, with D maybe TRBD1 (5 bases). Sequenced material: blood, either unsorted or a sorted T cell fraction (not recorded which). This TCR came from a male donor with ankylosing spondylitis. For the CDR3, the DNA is TGTGCCATCGGCAGGGAGGGTAATTCACCCCTCCACTTT. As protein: CAIGREGNSPLHF.